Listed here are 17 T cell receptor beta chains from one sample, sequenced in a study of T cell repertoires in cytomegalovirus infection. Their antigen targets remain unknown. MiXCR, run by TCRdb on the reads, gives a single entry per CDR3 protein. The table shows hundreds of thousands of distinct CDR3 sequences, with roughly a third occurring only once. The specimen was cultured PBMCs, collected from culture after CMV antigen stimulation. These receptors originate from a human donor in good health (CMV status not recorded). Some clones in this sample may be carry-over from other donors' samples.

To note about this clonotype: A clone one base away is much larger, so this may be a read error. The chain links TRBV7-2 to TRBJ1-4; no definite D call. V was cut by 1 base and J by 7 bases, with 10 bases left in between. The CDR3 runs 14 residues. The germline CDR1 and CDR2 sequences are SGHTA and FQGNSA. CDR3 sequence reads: CASSLGVAGEKLFF. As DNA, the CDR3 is TGTGCCAGCAGCTTAGGGGTGGCGGGTGAAAAACTGTTTTTT.

CDR3 loop: CASSTGQGILNQPQHF. Here the CDR3 DNA reads TGTGCCAGCAGTACGGGACAGGGGATCCTAAATCAGCCCCAGCATTTT. V gene TRBV12-3 or TRBV12-4 combines with J gene TRBJ1-5; 10 bases align to TRBD1. Losses at the gene ends were 5 bases for V and 4 bases for J; bases not matched to a gene: 8. The CDR3 is made up of 16 amino acids.

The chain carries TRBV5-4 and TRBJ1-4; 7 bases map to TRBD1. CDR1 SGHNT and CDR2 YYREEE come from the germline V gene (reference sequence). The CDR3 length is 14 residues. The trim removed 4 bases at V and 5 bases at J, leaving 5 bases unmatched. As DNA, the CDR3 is TGTGCCAGCAGCCCAGGGGGGTCGAATGAAAAACTGTTTTTT. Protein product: CASSPGGSNEKLFF. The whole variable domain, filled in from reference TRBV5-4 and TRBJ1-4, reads ETGVTQSPTHLIKTRGQQVTLRCSSQSGHNTVSWYQQALGQGPQFIFQYYREEENGRGNFPPRFSGLQFPNYSSELNVNALELDDSALYLCASSPGGSNEKLFFGSGTQLSVL.

CDR3 nucleotides: TGTGCCAGCAGCGGACTAGCGGGGGCTCGAGGACTCAATGAGCAGTTCTTC. Translating it yields CASSGLAGARGLNEQFF. The gene calls are TRBV7-8 and TRBJ2-1, with 13 positions matching TRBD2. Germline V gene lookup returns CDR1 SGHVS and CDR2 FQNEAQ. The CDR3 extends over 17 amino acids. Trimming removed 5 bases from V and 6 bases from J; junction bases left unmatched: 10.

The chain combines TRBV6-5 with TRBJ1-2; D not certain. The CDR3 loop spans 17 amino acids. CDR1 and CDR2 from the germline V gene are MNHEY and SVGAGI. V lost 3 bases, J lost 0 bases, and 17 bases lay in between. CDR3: CASSYLGSIRANYGYTF. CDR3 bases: TGTGCCAGCAGTTATTTGGGATCCATTCGGGCTAACTATGGCTACACCTTC.

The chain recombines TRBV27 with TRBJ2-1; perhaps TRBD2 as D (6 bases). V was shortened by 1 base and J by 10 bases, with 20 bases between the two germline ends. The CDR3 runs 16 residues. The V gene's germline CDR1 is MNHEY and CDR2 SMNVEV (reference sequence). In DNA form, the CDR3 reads TGTGCCAGCAGTTTATGGGACGGCGGGGAGACGGAGGAGCAGTTCTTC. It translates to CASSLWDGGETEEQFF.

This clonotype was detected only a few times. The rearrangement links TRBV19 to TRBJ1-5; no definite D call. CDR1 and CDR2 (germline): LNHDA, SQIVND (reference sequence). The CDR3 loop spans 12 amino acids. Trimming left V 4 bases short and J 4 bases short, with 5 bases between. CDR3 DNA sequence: TGTGCCAGTAGTAATCTGAATCAGCCCCAGCATTTT. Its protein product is CASSNLNQPQHF.

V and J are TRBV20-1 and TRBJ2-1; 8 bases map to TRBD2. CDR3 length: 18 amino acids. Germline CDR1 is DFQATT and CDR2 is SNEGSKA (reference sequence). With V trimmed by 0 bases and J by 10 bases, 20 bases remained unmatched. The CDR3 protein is CSARDSRLGLESWKEQFF. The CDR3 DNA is TGCAGTGCTAGAGATAGCCGCCTGGGACTAGAATCATGGAAGGAGCAGTTCTTC.

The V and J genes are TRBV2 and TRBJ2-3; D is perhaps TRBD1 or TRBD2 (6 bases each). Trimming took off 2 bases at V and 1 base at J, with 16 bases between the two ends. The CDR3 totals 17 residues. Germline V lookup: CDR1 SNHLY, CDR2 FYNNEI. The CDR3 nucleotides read TGTGCCAGCAGTGAACCGGGGGTATGGACAGGCACAGATACGCAGTATTTT. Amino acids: CASSEPGVWTGTDTQYF.

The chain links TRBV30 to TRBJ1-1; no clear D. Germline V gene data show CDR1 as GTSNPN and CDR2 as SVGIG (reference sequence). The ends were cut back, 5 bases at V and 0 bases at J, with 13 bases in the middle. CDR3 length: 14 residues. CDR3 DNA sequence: TGTGCCTGGTCCGCTTCGAGGGTGAACACTGAAGCTTTCTTT. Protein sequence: CAWSASRVNTEAFF.

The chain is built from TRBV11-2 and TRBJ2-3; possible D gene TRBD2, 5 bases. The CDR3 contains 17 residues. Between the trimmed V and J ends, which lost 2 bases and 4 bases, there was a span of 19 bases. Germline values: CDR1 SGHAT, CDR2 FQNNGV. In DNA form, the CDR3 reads TGTGCCAGCAGCTTATTTACTAGATCTATACTCGCAGATACGCAGTATTTT. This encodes CASSLFTRSILADTQYF.

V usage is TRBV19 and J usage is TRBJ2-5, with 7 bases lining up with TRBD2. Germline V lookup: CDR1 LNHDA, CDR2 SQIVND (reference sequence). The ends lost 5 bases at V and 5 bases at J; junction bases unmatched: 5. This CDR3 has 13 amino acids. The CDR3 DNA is TGTGCCAGTAGTTCCGGGAGGACGGAGACCCAGTACTTC. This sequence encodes CASSSGRTETQYF.

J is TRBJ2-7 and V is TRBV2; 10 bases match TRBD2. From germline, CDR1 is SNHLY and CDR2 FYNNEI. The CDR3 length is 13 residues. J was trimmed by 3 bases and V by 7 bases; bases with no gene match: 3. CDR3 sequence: CASTSGRYYEQYF. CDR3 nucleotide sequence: TGTGCCAGCACTAGCGGGAGATACTACGAGCAGTACTTC.

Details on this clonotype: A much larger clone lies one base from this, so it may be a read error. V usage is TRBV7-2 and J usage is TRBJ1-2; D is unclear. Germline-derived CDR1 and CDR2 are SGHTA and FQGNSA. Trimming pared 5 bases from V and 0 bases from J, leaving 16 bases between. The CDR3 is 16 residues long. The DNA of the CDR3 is TGTGCCAGCAGCCCCAGGTGGCGCGTCACTAACTATGGCTACACCTTC. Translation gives CASSPRWRVTNYGYTF.

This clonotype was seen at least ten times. CDR3 DNA: TGTGCCAGCAGCTACCGGGAGGGCCCGGAGACCCAGTACTTC. Amino acid sequence: CASSYREGPETQYF. The chain couples TRBV7-2 to TRBJ2-5; 8 positions agree with TRBD2. This CDR3 contains 14 residues. Unmatched junction bases numbered 6, after V lost 4 bases and J lost 5 bases. The germline V gene encodes CDR1 SGHTA and CDR2 FQGNSA.

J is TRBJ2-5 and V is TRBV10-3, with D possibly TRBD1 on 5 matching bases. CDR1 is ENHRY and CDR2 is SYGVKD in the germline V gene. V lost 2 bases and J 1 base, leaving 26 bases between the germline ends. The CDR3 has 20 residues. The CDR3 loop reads CAISEGQRFHFPNLQETQYF. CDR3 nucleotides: TGTGCCATCAGTGAGGGACAACGTTTCCACTTTCCTAACCTCCAAGAGACCCAGTACTTC.

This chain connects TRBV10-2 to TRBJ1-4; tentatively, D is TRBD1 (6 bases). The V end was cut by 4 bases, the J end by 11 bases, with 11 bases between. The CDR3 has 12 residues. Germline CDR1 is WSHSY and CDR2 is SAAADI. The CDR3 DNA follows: TGCGCCAGCAGTGCAGACAGGATGAAACTGTTTTTT. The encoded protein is CASSADRMKLFF.